What follows are 5 T cell receptor beta chains derived from one specimen sequenced in a study of CD8 T cells in ankylosing spondylitis. Study findings and constraints: Blood from ankylosing spondylitis patients appeared to carry a characteristic roughly 8-variant TCR beta motif.

The antigens for these receptors are not known. TCRdb recomputed calls from the 5' RACE reads with MiXCR, one row per CDR3 protein. The sample has 220,000 or so distinct CDR3 sequences, around 20% seen once. The sample was blood, either unsorted or a sorted T cell fraction (not recorded which). These receptor sequences come from a male donor with ankylosing spondylitis.

This clonotype was seen a few times. This chain links TRBV4-3 with TRBJ2-1; 12 nucleotides line up with TRBD2. From germline, CDR1 is LGHNA and CDR2 YSLEER. This CDR3 spans 15 amino acids. V shed 3 bases, J shed 9 bases, and the junction held 6 bases outside the gene matches. CDR3 sequence: CASSQDGLAGIEQFF. CDR3 in DNA: TGCGCCAGCAGCCAGGACGGACTAGCGGGAATTGAGCAGTTCTTC.

This clonotype was picked up a small number of times. The CDR3, as DNA: TGCAGCGTTGAAGGTGTCAACGAGCAGTACTTC. The encoded protein is CSVEGVNEQYF. The rearrangement joins TRBV29-1 to TRBJ2-7; D not certain. V lost 1 base, J lost 5 bases, and 6 bases lay in between. CDR1 and CDR2 (germline): SQVTM, ANQGSEA. The CDR3 runs to 11 residues.

This clonotype occurred many times. The rearrangement joins TRBV12-3 or TRBV12-4 to TRBJ2-7; D gene uncertain. The CDR3 consists of 13 residues. V was shortened by 4 bases and J by 2 bases, with 9 bases between the two germline ends. This chain's CDR3 is CASSSLNTYEQYF. The CDR3 DNA is TGTGCCAGCAGTTCGCTAAATACCTACGAGCAGTACTTC.

The chain combines TRBV20-1 with TRBJ2-7; 7 nucleotides match TRBD2. V was clipped by 3 bases and J by 5 bases; unmatched bases: 16. CDR1 and CDR2 (germline): DFQATT, SNEGSKA (reference sequence). The CDR3 extends over 16 amino acids. The CDR3 here is CSARSGYTGGLHEQYF. CDR3 sequence (DNA): TGCAGTGCTAGGTCAGGCTATACGGGAGGACTCCACGAGCAGTACTTC.

The rearrangement uses TRBV15 and TRBJ1-5, with 10 nucleotides matching TRBD1. This CDR3 spans 15 amino acids. Losses at the gene ends were 1 base for V and 6 bases for J; bases not matched to a gene: 3. CDR1 LNHNV and CDR2 YYDKDF come from the germline V gene (reference sequence). In DNA form, the CDR3 reads TGTGCCACCAGCAGAGGACAGGGGGCCGCTCAGCCCCAGCATTTT. It specifies CATSRGQGAAQPQHF.